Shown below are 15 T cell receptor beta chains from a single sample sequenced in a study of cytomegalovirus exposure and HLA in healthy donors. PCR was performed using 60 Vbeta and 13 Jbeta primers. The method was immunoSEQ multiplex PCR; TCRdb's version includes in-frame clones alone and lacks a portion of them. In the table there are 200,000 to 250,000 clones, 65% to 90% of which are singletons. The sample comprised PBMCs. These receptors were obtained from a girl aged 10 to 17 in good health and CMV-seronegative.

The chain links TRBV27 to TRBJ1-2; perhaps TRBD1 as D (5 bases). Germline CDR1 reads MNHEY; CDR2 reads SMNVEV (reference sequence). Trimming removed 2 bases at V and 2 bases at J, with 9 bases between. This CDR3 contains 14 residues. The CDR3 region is CASSLRGQNYGYTF. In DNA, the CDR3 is TGTGCCAGCAGTTTAAGGGGCCAGAACTATGGCTACACCTTC.

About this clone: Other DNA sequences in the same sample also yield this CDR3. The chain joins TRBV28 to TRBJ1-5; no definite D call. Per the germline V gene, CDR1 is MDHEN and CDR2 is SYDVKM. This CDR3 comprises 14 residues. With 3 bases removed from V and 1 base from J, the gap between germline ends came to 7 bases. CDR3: CASSLGGSNQPQHF. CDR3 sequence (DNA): TGTGCCAGCAGTTTGGGAGGGAGCAATCAGCCCCAGCATTTT.

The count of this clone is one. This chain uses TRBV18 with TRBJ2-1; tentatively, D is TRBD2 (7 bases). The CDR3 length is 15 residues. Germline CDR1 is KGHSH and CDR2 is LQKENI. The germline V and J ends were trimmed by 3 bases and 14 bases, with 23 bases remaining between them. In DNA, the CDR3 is TGTGCCAGCTCACCGCTCAGGGGTGGCGGGAGAATTAAGTTCTTC. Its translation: CASSPLRGGGRIKFF. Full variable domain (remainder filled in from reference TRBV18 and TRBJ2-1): NAGVMQNPRHLVRRRGQEARLRCSPMKGHSHVYWYRQLPEEGLKFMVYLQKENIIDESGMPKERFSAEFPKEGPSILRIQQVVRGDSAAYFCASSPLRGGGRIKFFGPGTRLTVL.

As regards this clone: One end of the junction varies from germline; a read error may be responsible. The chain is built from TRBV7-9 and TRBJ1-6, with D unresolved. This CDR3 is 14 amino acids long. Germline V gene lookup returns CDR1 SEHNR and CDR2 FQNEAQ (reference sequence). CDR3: CSSSLSSYNSPLHF. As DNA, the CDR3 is TGTTCCAGCAGCCTCAGCTCCTATAATTCACCCCTCCACTTT.

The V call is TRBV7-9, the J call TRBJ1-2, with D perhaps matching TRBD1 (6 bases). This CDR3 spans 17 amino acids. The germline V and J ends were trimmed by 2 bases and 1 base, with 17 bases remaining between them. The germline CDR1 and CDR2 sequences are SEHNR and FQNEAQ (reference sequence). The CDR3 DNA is TGTGCCAGCAGCTTACTCCCCGACAGGAATCATAACTATGGCTACACCTTC. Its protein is CASSLLPDRNHNYGYTF.

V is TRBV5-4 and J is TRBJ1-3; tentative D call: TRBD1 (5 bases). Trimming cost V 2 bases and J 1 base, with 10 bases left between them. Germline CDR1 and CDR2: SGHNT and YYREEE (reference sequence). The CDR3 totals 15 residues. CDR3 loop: CASSFGQGSGNTIYF. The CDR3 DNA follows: TGTGCCAGCAGCTTTGGGCAGGGTTCTGGAAACACCATATATTTT.

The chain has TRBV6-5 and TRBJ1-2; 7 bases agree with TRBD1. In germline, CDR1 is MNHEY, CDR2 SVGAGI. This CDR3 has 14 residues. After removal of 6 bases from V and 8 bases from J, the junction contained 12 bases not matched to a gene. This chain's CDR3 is CASRNLDRVEGYTF. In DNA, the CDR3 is TGTGCCAGCAGAAATCTTGACAGGGTTGAAGGCTACACCTTC.

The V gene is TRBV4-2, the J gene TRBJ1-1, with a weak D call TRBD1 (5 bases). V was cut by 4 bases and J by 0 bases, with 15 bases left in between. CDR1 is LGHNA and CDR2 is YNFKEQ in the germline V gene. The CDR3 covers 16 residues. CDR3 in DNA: TGTGCCAGCAGCCCCGGGGGTCGAGGGGTGAACACTGAAGCTTTCTTT. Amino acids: CASSPGGRGVNTEAFF.

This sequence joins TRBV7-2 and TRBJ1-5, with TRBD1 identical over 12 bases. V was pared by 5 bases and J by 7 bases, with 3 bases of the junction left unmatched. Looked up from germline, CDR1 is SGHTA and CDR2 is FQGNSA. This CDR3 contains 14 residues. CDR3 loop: CASSPGTGGQPQHF. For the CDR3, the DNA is TGTGCCAGCAGCCCAGGGACAGGGGGCCAGCCCCAGCATTTT.

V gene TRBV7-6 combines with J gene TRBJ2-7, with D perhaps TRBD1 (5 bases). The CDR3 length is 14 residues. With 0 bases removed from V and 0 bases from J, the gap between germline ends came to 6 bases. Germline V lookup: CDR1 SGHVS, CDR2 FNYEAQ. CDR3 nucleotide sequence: TGTGCCAGCAGCTTAGCCGACAGCTCCTACGAGCAGTACTTC. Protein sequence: CASSLADSSYEQYF.

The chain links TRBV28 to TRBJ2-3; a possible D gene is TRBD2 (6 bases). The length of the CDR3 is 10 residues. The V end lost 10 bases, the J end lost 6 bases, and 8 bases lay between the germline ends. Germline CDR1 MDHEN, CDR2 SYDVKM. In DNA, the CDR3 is TGTGCCACAGGGAGGGATACGCAGTATTTT. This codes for CATGRDTQYF.

The CDR3 loop is CASRGHISNTEAFF. The CDR3 nucleotides are TGTGCCAGCAGGGGACACATTTCGAACACTGAAGCTTTCTTT. The J gene is TRBJ1-1, the V gene TRBV6-1, with TRBD1 as a possible D gene (6 bases). The CDR3 is 14 amino acids. The V gene's germline CDR1 is MNHNS and CDR2 SASEGT. V shed 6 bases and J shed 1 base, with 12 bases lying between them.

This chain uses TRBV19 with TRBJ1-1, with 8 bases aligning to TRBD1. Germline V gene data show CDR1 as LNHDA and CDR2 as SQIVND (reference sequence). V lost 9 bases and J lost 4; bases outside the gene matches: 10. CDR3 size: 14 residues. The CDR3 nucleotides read TGTGCCAGCCGGAGGACAGGGTCGGGCACTGAAGCTTTCTTT. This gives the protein CASRRTGSGTEAFF.

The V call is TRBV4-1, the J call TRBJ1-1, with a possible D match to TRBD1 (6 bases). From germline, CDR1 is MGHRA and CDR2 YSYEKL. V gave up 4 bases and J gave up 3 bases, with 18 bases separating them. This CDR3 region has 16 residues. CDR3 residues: CASSPRVQGLYTEAFF. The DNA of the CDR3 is TGCGCCAGCAGCCCTAGAGTACAGGGTCTCTACACTGAAGCTTTCTTT.

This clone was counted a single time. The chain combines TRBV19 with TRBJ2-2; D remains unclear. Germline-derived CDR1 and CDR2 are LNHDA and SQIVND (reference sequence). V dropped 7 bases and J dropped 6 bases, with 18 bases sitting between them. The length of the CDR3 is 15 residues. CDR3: CASNPYYARSGELFF. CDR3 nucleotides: TGTGCCAGTAACCCGTACTACGCTAGATCCGGGGAGCTGTTTTTT.